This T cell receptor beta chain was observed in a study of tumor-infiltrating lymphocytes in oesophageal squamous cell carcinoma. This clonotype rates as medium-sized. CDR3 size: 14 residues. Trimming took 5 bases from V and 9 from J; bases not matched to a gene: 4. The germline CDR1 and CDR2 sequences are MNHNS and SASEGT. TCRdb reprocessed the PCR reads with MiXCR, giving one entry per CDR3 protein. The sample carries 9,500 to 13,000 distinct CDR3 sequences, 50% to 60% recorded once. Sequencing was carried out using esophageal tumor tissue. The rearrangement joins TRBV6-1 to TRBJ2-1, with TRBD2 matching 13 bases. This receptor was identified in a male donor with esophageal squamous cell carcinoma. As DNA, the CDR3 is TGTGCCAGCAGTACTAGCGGGGGGGGGGCTGAGCAGTTCTTC. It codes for CASSTSGGGAEQFF.